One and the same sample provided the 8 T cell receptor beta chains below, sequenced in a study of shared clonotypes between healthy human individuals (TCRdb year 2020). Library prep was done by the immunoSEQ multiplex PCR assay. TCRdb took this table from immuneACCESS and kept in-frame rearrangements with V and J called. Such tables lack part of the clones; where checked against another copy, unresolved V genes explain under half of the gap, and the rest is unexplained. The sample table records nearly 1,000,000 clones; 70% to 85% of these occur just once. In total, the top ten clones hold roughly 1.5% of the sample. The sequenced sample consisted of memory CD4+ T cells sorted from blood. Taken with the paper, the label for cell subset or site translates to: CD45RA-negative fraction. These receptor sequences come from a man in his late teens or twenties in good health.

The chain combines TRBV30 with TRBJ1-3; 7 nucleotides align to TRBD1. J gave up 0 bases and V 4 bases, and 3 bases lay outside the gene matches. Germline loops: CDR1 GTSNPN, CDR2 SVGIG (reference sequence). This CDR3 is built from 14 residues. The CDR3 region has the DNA TGTGCCTGGAACACAGGGGACTCTGGAAACACCATATATTTT. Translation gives CAWNTGDSGNTIYF.

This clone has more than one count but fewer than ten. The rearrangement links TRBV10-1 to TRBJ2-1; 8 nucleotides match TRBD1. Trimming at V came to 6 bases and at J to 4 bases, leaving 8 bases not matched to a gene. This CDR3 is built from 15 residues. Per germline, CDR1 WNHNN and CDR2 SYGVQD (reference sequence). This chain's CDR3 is CASRGQEGPYNEQFF. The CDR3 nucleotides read TGCGCCAGCAGGGGACAGGAGGGACCTTACAATGAGCAGTTCTTC.

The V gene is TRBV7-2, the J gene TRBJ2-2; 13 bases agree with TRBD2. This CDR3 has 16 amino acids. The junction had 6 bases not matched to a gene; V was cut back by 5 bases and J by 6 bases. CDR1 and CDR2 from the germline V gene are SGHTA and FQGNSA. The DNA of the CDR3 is TGTGCCAGCAGCCCCCAGACTAGCGGGGGGTCCGGGGAGCTGTTTTTT. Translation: CASSPQTSGGSGELFF.

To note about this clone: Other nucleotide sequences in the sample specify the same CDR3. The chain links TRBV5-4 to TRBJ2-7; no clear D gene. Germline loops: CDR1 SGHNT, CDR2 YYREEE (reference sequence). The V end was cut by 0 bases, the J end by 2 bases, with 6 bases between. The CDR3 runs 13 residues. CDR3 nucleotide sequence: TGTGCCAGCAGCTTGGCTGGGCCCTACGAGCAGTACTTC. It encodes CASSLAGPYEQYF. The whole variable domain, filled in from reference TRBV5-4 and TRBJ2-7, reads ETGVTQSPTHLIKTRGQQVTLRCSSQSGHNTVSWYQQALGQGPQFIFQYYREEENGRGNFPPRFSGLQFPNYSSELNVNALELDDSALYLCASSLAGPYEQYFGPGTRLTVT.

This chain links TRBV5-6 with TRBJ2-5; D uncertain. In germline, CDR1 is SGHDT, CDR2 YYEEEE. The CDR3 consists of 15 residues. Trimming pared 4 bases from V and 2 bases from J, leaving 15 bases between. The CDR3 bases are TGTGCCAGCAGCGAACACGGACGGGCGCAAGAGACCCAGTACTTC. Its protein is CASSEHGRAQETQYF.

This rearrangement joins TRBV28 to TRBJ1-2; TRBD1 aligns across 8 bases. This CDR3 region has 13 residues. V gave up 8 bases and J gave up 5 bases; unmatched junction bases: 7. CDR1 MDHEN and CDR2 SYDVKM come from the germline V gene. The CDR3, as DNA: TGTGCCAGCCTGGGGTACAGGGGGTATGGCTACACCTTC. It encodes CASLGYRGYGYTF.

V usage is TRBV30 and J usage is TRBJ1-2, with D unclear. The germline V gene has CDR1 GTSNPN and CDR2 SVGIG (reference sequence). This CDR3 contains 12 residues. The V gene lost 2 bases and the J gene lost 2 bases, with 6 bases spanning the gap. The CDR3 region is CAWSSLNYGYTF. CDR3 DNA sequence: TGTGCCTGGAGTTCTCTCAACTATGGCTACACCTTC.

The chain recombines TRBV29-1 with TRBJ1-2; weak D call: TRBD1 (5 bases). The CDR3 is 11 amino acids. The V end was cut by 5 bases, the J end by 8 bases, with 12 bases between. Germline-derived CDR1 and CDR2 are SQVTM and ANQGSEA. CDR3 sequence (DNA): TGCAGCGTTTTCGAGGGGCACGGCTACACCTTC. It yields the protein CSVFEGHGYTF. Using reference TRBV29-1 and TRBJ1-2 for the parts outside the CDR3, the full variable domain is SAVISQKPSRDICQRGTSLTIQCQVDSQVTMMFWYRQQPGQSLTLIATANQGSEATYESGFVIDKFPISRPNLTFSTLTVSNMSPEDSSIYLCSVFEGHGYTFGSGTRLTVV.